What follows describes a single TCR beta chain. This record comes from a study of blood T cell repertoires in COVID-19. Overall study: Some COVID-19 samples were acute and others convalescent; all came from the United States, Italy and Spain. PBMCs, B-cell-depleted T cells, or T cells provided the cDNA or gDNA that made up the material.

Trimming cost V 8 bases and J 4 bases, with 13 bases left between them. CDR1 and CDR2 from the germline V gene are KGHDR and SFDVKD. The CDR3 is 14 amino acids. Authors' methods: It was from reference gene primer amplification that nucleated cell counts were estimated. TCRdb keeps only in-frame clones here, not all; method: immunoSEQ multiplex PCR. V, J and clone size derive from that table, while D and trimming were established from the DNA sequence. The sample lists 200,000 or so clones, around 77% occurring once. This clonotype was sampled from a man in his 60s with active or convalescent COVID-19. Input material: peripheral blood. This chain links TRBV24-1 with TRBJ2-2; the D gene is possibly TRBD1 (5 bases). The CDR3 spells CATTSGLPTGELFF. CDR3 coding DNA: TGTGCCACCACTTCAGGGCTACCCACCGGGGAGCTGTTTTTT.